A selection of T cell receptor beta chains follows, all from one sample in a study of beta chain features in type 1 diabetes. Generated by immunoSEQ multiplex PCR, the TCRdb table keeps only in-frame clones and is missing some. Among about 140,000 clones listed, roughly 7.2% were seen once. The sample comprised central memory CD4+ T cells from blood. The receptor source for this set is a woman younger than 45 in good health. CDR3s include the opening cysteine and the closing phenylalanine or tryptophan. Fields, in order: CDR3 DNA, CDR3 protein, J gene, D gene, V gene, clone size. A D gene is named only where the DNA matches it firmly. The listing skips clone size in some rows; elsewhere it reads once, few, many or a size class.

TGTGCCAGCAGCTTAGAGGTACTAGCGGATACGCAGTATTTT CASSLEVLADTQYF TRBJ2-3 TRBD2 TRBV7-2 few
TGCGCCAGCAGCCTCGACTACGGGGAGACCCAGTACTTC CASSLDYGETQYF TRBJ2-5 NA TRBV4-3 NA
TGTGCCAGCAGCTTAAGCCGGACTAGCGGGATGGATGAGCAGTTCTTC CASSLSRTSGMDEQFF TRBJ2-1 TRBD2 TRBV7-3 few
TGTGCCAGCCAGTCGACTAGCCTGACCGGGGAGCTGTTTTTT CASQSTSLTGELFF TRBJ2-2 TRBD2 TRBV7-9 NA
TGCGCCAGCAGCCAAGGGACAGGGTCGAACATTCAGTACTTC CASSQGTGSNIQYF TRBJ2-4 TRBD1 TRBV4-3 many
TGCAGCGGACTAGGAAAGGAGGACTACAATGAGCAGTTCTTC CSGLGKEDYNEQFF TRBJ2-1 NA TRBV29-1 few
TGCGCCAGCAGCCCCTCGTCTAGCGGGAGGCCCAATGAGCAGTTCTTC CASSPSSSGRPNEQFF TRBJ2-1 TRBD2 TRBV5-1 many
TGTGCCAGCAGCCAAGGATTGAGAGCAGGGGTCTCCTACGAGCAGTACTTC CASSQGLRAGVSYEQYF TRBJ2-7 NA TRBV14 few
TGTGCCAGCGGCGGGGGAACAGATACGCAGTATTTT CASGGGTDTQYF TRBJ2-3 TRBD2 TRBV6-6 few
TGCAGCGTAAAAGACAGGGGCGACTATGGCTACACCTTC CSVKDRGDYGYTF TRBJ1-2 TRBD1 TRBV29-1 few
TGTGCCAGCGCCTCCGTTTTGTTAGCGGGAGTCAATGAGCAGTTCTTC CASASVLLAGVNEQFF TRBJ2-1 TRBD2 TRBV5-6 few
TGTGCCAGTAGTATAGGACTAGCGAGTCTCACAGATACGCAGTATTTT CASSIGLASLTDTQYF TRBJ2-3 TRBD2 TRBV19 NA
TGTGCCAGCAGCTTACTAGCCGTGAACACCGGGGAGCTGTTTTTT CASSLLAVNTGELFF TRBJ2-2 NA TRBV7-2 NA
TGCAGTGCTAGTCTACCCAAGCAGTTCTTC CSASLPKQFF TRBJ2-1 NA TRBV20-1 few
TGTGCCAGCAGCCAGGGCCATTCGGGGGACTATGGCTACACCTTC CASSQGHSGDYGYTF TRBJ1-2 NA TRBV11-2 once
TGTGCCACATTTACAGGGAGTTCGGCCAAAAACATTCAGTACTTC CATFTGSSAKNIQYF TRBJ2-4 NA TRBV28 few
TGTGCCAGCAGCTTTGTTCCGGGACAGGGTACGGATGAGCAGTTCTTC CASSFVPGQGTDEQFF TRBJ2-1 TRBD1 TRBV7-3 few
TGTGCCAGCAGCATCCGACAGTCTAGCGGGACTAGCACAGATACGCAGTATTTT CASSIRQSSGTSTDTQYF TRBJ2-3 TRBD2 TRBV11-2 few
TGTGCCAGCAGCCGGGGACTAGCAAGCACAGATACGCAGTATTTT CASSRGLASTDTQYF TRBJ2-3 TRBD2 TRBV7-9 NA
TGTGCCAGCAGCAAGCTAGCGGGAAAAGAGACCCAGTACTTC CASSKLAGKETQYF TRBJ2-5 TRBD2 TRBV7-9 NA
TGTGCCAGCAGTTTAGGGCTAGCGGGAAAGTTAGCAGAGACCCAGTACTTC CASSLGLAGKLAETQYF TRBJ2-5 TRBD2 TRBV27 few
TGTGCCAGCGGAAGTCGGGGGATTTACTATGGCTACACCTTC CASGSRGIYYGYTF TRBJ1-2 NA TRBV27 few
TGTGCCAGCAGCTTAACCCCGACAGGGGCCGCAACTAATGAAAAACTGTTTTTT CASSLTPTGAATNEKLFF TRBJ1-4 TRBD1 TRBV7-3 many
TGCGCCAGCAGCGGTCAACTAGCGGGGGATACGCAGTATTTT CASSGQLAGDTQYF TRBJ2-3 TRBD2 TRBV5-1 NA
TGTGCCAGCAGCCTGGGCGGTGCGCGGGAGGGCGGGGAGCTGTTTTTT CASSLGGAREGGELFF TRBJ2-2 TRBD2 TRBV5-4 few
TGTGCCAGCAGTTTATCCCGCGGAAACACAGATACGCAGTATTTT CASSLSRGNTDTQYF TRBJ2-3 NA TRBV28 few
TGTGCCAGCAGCACCCACGGGACAGGGAGGGTTCTGGAGACCCAGTACTTC CASSTHGTGRVLETQYF TRBJ2-5 TRBD1 TRBV11-3 few
TGTGCCAGCTCACCACGACAGGGGCCGAAAAATCAGCCCCAGCATTTT CASSPRQGPKNQPQHF TRBJ1-5 TRBD1 TRBV18 few
TGTGCCAGCTCACCCCCTAGGACTGGGGCCAACGTCCTGACTTTC CASSPPRTGANVLTF TRBJ2-6 NA TRBV18 NA
TGTGCCAGCAGGCCCGGGACAGGGTCTAGCTGGAACACTGAAGCTTTCTTT CASRPGTGSSWNTEAFF TRBJ1-1 TRBD1 TRBV27 few
TGTGCCAGCAGCACTCTAGGCGTGGCGGACAATGAGCAGTTCTTC CASSTLGVADNEQFF TRBJ2-1 NA TRBV5-4 few
TGTGCCAGCCGAGGACTGTATGGAGAAGTCAATGAGCAGTTCTTC CASRGLYGEVNEQFF TRBJ2-1 NA TRBV18 NA
TGTGCCAGCAGCGTCGATGGACAGGGCAGGGAGACCCAGTACTTC CASSVDGQGRETQYF TRBJ2-5 TRBD1 TRBV9 NA
TGTGCCAGCACTAAGGCGGCAGGGGGAAATCAGCCCCAGCATTTT CASTKAAGGNQPQHF TRBJ1-5 TRBD1 TRBV28 few
TGTGCCAGCAGCGTGACAGGGGGTCCATACAATGAGCAGTTCTTC CASSVTGGPYNEQFF TRBJ2-1 TRBD1 TRBV9 NA
TGTGCCATCAGTGGGACAGGGACTGAAGCTTTCTTT CAISGTGTEAFF TRBJ1-1 TRBD1 TRBV10-3 few
TGCGCCAGCAGCCAAGATGGGGGCAGGGCCGAGCAGTACTTC CASSQDGGRAEQYF TRBJ2-7 NA TRBV4-3 NA
TGCGCCAGCAGTTCAGGGGGTCTACACACCGGGGAGCTGTTTTTT CASSSGGLHTGELFF TRBJ2-2 TRBD1 TRBV5-1 NA
TGCGCCAGCAGCCACGTTAACCCCGAACAGGGCCCGCAGTATTTT CASSHVNPEQGPQYF TRBJ2-3 NA TRBV4-1 NA
TGCGCCAGCAGCTTGACCACTAGTCCAGATACGCAGTATTTT CASSLTTSPDTQYF TRBJ2-3 NA TRBV5-1 few
TGTGCCAGCAGCTCCCAGGGGAGCACAGATACGCAGTATTTT CASSSQGSTDTQYF TRBJ2-3 NA TRBV11-3 once
TGTGCCAGCAGTCCCAGGATAGTTGGGGGGACCGGGGAGCTGTTTTTT CASSPRIVGGTGELFF TRBJ2-2 NA TRBV27 few
TGTGCCACCAGCGGTGGCCGCCAGGGGTTTCAGCCCCAGCATTTT CATSGGRQGFQPQHF TRBJ1-5 NA TRBV15 many
TGTGCCTTACGGACTAGCGGGGGCTCCTACAATGAGCAGTTCTTC CALRTSGGSYNEQFF TRBJ2-1 TRBD2 TRBV30 few
TGTGCCAGCAGCTTAGCTAATTCCGGGGAGCTGTTTTTT CASSLANSGELFF TRBJ2-2 NA TRBV7-2 NA
TGTGCCAGCAGTTTGGGGAGGCACTACGAGCAGTACTTC CASSLGRHYEQYF TRBJ2-7 NA TRBV27 NA
TGTGCCAGCAGCCCGGGACAGGACTATGGCTACACCTTC CASSPGQDYGYTF TRBJ1-2 TRBD1 TRBV5-6 NA
TGTGCCAGCACTGAAAGGGTGGCAGGGGCCCACACCTACGAGCAGTACTTC CASTERVAGAHTYEQYF TRBJ2-7 NA TRBV28 NA
TGTGCCAGCAGCTTCCAGGGGACTGAAAAACTGTTTTTT CASSFQGTEKLFF TRBJ1-4 NA TRBV5-6 NA
TGTGCCTGGGGAAAAGTGGGGCACCAAGAGACCCAGTACTTC CAWGKVGHQETQYF TRBJ2-5 NA TRBV30 few
TGTGCCAGCAGTGGAGAAAGAGCAGATACGCAGTATTTT CASSGERADTQYF TRBJ2-3 NA TRBV2 few
TGTGCCAGCAGCAAAGGGCTGGGACAGTTTCAGCCCCAGCATTTT CASSKGLGQFQPQHF TRBJ1-5 NA TRBV21-1 few
TGTGCCAGCAGCCGGACAGCTAACTATGGCTACACCTTC CASSRTANYGYTF TRBJ1-2 NA TRBV7-8 few
TGTGCCACCAGCAGGTCACCGGGTGAGCAGTTCTTC CATSRSPGEQFF TRBJ2-1 NA TRBV15 NA